These 32 T cell receptor beta chains originate from one sample sequenced in a study of blood T cells in healthy people across ages. The second PCR ran about 6 to 12 cycles with a sample-barcoded 5' primer and J-beta primers. From the 5' RACE reads, TCRdb called clonotypes with MiXCR, one entry per CDR3 protein. Here the sample spans 1.5 million to 2 million distinct CDR3 sequences, about two fifths being singletons. Sequencing was performed on blood. The receptors shown here come from a human donor in good health.

The V gene is TRBV13, the J gene TRBJ2-2; D uncertain. The CDR3 extends over 11 amino acids. Germline V lookup: CDR1 PRHDT, CDR2 FYEKMQ (reference sequence). Trimming stripped 5 bases from V and 10 bases from J, with 8 bases between. DNA of the CDR3: TGTGCCAGCAGCCCCGGTCAGGAGCTGTTTTTT. Its protein product is CASSPGQELFF. Variable domain in full (rest from reference TRBV13 and TRBJ2-2): AAGVIQSPRHLIKEKRETATLKCYPIPRHDTVYWYQQGPGQDPQFLISFYEKMQSDKGSIPDRFSAQQFSDYHSELNMSSLELGDSALYFCASSPGQELFFGEGSRLTVL.

This clonotype was detected a few times. This chain joins TRBV4-1 and TRBJ1-2; D is possibly TRBD1 (6 bases). The CDR3 totals 15 residues. Trimming left V 4 bases short and J 2 bases short, with 14 bases between. Germline V gene data show CDR1 as MGHRA and CDR2 as YSYEKL. The CDR3 DNA sequence: TGCGCCAGCAGCCGACCAGGACAGCTCAACTATGGCTACACCTTC. Its protein is CASSRPGQLNYGYTF.

The chain recombines TRBV28 with TRBJ1-5; TRBD1 agrees at 9 bases. Germline-derived CDR1 and CDR2 are MDHEN and SYDVKM. The CDR3 runs to 21 residues. V was pared by 7 bases and J by 1 base, with 23 bases of the junction left unmatched. CDR3 DNA sequence: TGTGCCAGCACCCTGGGGTTAATAGGACAGGGGAGGGTCGGGAGCAATCAGCCCCAGCATTTT. Encoded protein: CASTLGLIGQGRVGSNQPQHF.

The rearrangement links TRBV4-2 to TRBJ2-5; D not resolved. Germline lookup yields CDR1 LGHNA and CDR2 YNFKEQ. This CDR3 is built from 15 residues. The V and J ends lost 0 bases and 0 bases respectively, with 8 bases between them. The CDR3 protein is CASSQDSRNQETQYF. CDR3 nucleotide sequence: TGTGCCAGCAGCCAAGATAGCAGGAACCAAGAGACCCAGTACTTC.

This chain links TRBV12-3 or TRBV12-4 with TRBJ1-5, with TRBD1 identical over 10 bases. J lost 9 bases, V lost 5 bases, and 7 bases had no gene match. The CDR3 consists of 14 residues. The CDR3 DNA sequence: TGTGCCAGCAGTCGACAGGGGGCTGATCGGCCCCAGCATTTT. It encodes CASSRQGADRPQHF.

V usage is TRBV19 and J usage is TRBJ1-2; a weak D match, TRBD1 (6 bases). Trimming removed 3 bases from V and 4 bases from J, with 18 bases in between. This CDR3 comprises 16 residues. In germline, CDR1 is LNHDA, CDR2 SQIVND (reference sequence). CDR3 in amino acids: CASSIPFYRDGYGYTF. CDR3 in DNA: TGTGCCAGTAGTATCCCATTTTACAGGGACGGCTATGGCTACACCTTC.

V and J are TRBV18 and TRBJ1-5; no reliable D call. The CDR3 covers 13 residues. V lost 8 bases and J lost 4, with 12 bases in between. CDR1 and CDR2 from the germline V gene are KGHSH and LQKENI. CDR3 sequence: CASARTANQPQHF. The CDR3 nucleotides are TGTGCCAGCGCAAGGACGGCAAATCAGCCCCAGCATTTT.

The CDR3 region is CASSNVSILRGGSNNEQFF. The CDR3 region has the DNA TGTGCCAGCTCCAATGTATCGATCCTGAGGGGAGGGTCGAACAATGAGCAGTTCTTC. This rearrangement joins TRBV18 to TRBJ2-1; 7 bases line up with TRBD2. The CDR3 runs 19 residues. V gave up 6 bases and J gave up 5 bases; unmatched junction bases: 22. The germline gives CDR1 KGHSH, CDR2 LQKENI.

Many counts were recorded for this clonotype. The genes are TRBV2 and TRBJ2-1; 9 bases agree with TRBD2. This CDR3 region has 15 residues. V dropped 6 bases and J dropped 4; count of bases not matched to a gene: 7. The germline CDR1 and CDR2 sequences are SNHLY and FYNNEI. CDR3 sequence: CASSSSGVSYNEQFF. CDR3 bases: TGTGCCAGCAGCTCTAGCGGGGTTTCATACAATGAGCAGTTCTTC.

This clonotype was detected many times. The V call is TRBV6-2 or TRBV6-3, the J call TRBJ2-7; D gene ambiguous. Germline CDR1 MNHEY, CDR2 SVGEGT. The CDR3 contains 11 residues. V dropped 7 bases and J dropped 5 bases, with 9 bases sitting between them. In DNA, the CDR3 is TGTGCCAGCACGGCGGTCGACGAGCAGTACTTC. As protein: CASTAVDEQYF.

The V call is TRBV7-2, the J call TRBJ1-6; D ambiguous. V lost 5 bases and J lost 9, with 17 bases in between. Germline V gene lookup returns CDR1 SGHTA and CDR2 FQGNSA. The CDR3 loop spans 15 amino acids. CDR3: CASSPRTSIVSPLHF. Written as DNA, the CDR3 is TGTGCCAGCAGCCCTCGAACATCGATCGTTTCACCCCTCCACTTT.

This clonotype appeared a single time. This chain uses TRBV6-6 with TRBJ1-5; D uncertain. The V and J ends lost 7 bases and 0 bases respectively, with 13 bases between them. Germline values: CDR1 MNHNY, CDR2 SVGAGI (reference sequence). The length of the CDR3 is 15 residues. CDR3 nucleotides: TGTGCCAGCACCCCAGGAGGGAATAGCAATCAGCCCCAGCATTTT. This codes for CASTPGGNSNQPQHF.

The chain uses TRBV12-3 or TRBV12-4 and TRBJ1-1; D gene uncertain. The CDR3 loop spans 16 amino acids. The V end was cut by 3 bases, the J end by 5 bases, with 19 bases between. The CDR3 nucleotides are TGTGCCAGCAGTTTGCTTCGTATTCGTCCGGGTACTGAAGCTTTCTTT. It translates to CASSLLRIRPGTEAFF.

The chain carries TRBV2 and TRBJ1-2; TRBD1 matches 9 bases. CDR3 length: 18 amino acids. CDR1 SNHLY and CDR2 FYNNEI come from the germline V gene. Trimming at V came to 4 bases and at J to 4 bases, leaving 16 bases not matched to a gene. The CDR3 DNA reads TGTGCCAGCAGTGCGCCCTATTTGACCGGGACAGGGCTCTATGGCTACACCTTC. Protein product: CASSAPYLTGTGLYGYTF.

V usage is TRBV11-3 and J usage is TRBJ2-4; 8 bases agree with TRBD1. With the DNA end fitting TRBJ2-7 better, the J assignment may be wrong. This CDR3 spans 15 amino acids. CDR1 SGHNT and CDR2 YENEEA come from the germline V gene. The CDR3 is CASSLTGANSYEQYF. Here the CDR3 DNA reads TGTGCCAGCAGCTTGACAGGGGCCAACTCCTACGAGCAGTACTTC.

A few counts support this clonotype. The rearrangement links TRBV7-2 to TRBJ1-5, with 9 bases identical to TRBD1. The length of the CDR3 is 15 residues. Losses at the gene ends were 4 bases for V and 7 bases for J; bases not matched to a gene: 8. Germline V gives CDR1 SGHTA, CDR2 FQGNSA. In DNA form, the CDR3 reads TGTGCCAGCAGCTCAGACGGACAGGGGAGACAGCCCCAGCATTTT. Amino acids: CASSSDGQGRQPQHF.

This chain joins TRBV6-6 and TRBJ2-1, with D possibly being TRBD1 or TRBD2 (6 bases each). V was clipped by 4 bases and J by 3 bases, with 10 bases between them. The CDR3 consists of 14 residues. Germline V CDR1 and CDR2: MNHNY, SVGAGI (reference sequence). In nucleotides, the CDR3 is TGTGCCAGCAGTTGGGGGGCTAACTACAATGAGCAGTTCTTC. Protein: CASSWGANYNEQFF.

This clonotype was observed a handful of times. The V gene is TRBV11-2, the J gene TRBJ2-7; no definite D call. This CDR3 has 15 residues. Germline CDR1 is SGHAT and CDR2 is FQNNGV. V lost 7 bases to trimming and J lost 0 bases, with 16 bases between them. The CDR3 reads CASKPGPESSYEQYF. The CDR3 region has the DNA TGTGCCAGCAAACCAGGACCGGAAAGCTCCTACGAGCAGTACTTC. The full variable domain, rest sourced from reference TRBV11-2 and TRBJ2-7, is EAGVAQSPRYKIIEKRQSVAFWCNPISGHATLYWYQQILGQGPKLLIQFQNNGVVDDSQLPKDRFSAERLKGVDSTLKIQPAKLEDSAVYLCASKPGPESSYEQYFGPGTRLTVT.

This clonotype was found once. The J gene is TRBJ2-3, the V gene TRBV5-1; D might be TRBD1 or TRBD2, each matching 5 bases. The CDR3 runs to 15 residues. The V end was cut by 4 bases, the J end by 0 bases, with 12 bases between. Germline CDR1 and CDR2: SGHRS and YFSETQ. CDR3 DNA sequence: TGCGCCAGCAGCACCCGGGGCCAAAGCACAGATACGCAGTATTTT. This codes for CASSTRGQSTDTQYF.

This clonotype is a singleton in its sample. This sequence joins TRBV6-1 and TRBJ1-6, with TRBD1 matching 8 bases. V gave up 2 bases and J gave up 8 bases; unmatched junction bases: 5. CDR3 size: 15 residues. Germline values: CDR1 MNHNS, CDR2 SASEGT. CDR3 DNA sequence: TGTGCCAGCAGTGAATTCGGACAGGGTTATTCACCCCTCCACTTT. It translates to CASSEFGQGYSPLHF.

V is TRBV30 and J is TRBJ1-1, with unresolved D. The ends were cut back, 0 bases at V and 1 base at J, with 6 bases in the middle. The germline V gene has CDR1 GTSNPN and CDR2 SVGIG (reference sequence). The CDR3 spans 13 residues. The CDR3 protein is CAWSVLGNTEAFF. The CDR3 DNA sequence: TGTGCCTGGAGTGTACTAGGGAACACTGAAGCTTTCTTT.

The rearrangement joins TRBV9 to TRBJ2-3; no firm D call. The germline gives CDR1 SGDLS, CDR2 YYNGEE. CDR3 length equals 15 residues. V was cut by 1 base and J by 1 base, with 10 bases left in between. CDR3 bases: TGTGCCAGCAGCGTAATGGGCTGGGGCACAGATACGCAGTATTTT. Translated, it gives CASSVMGWGTDTQYF.

The CDR3 nucleotides are TGCAGTGCTAGAGATTTCAGGGGGCTTAGCAATCAGCCCCAGCATTTT. Residues: CSARDFRGLSNQPQHF. The chain has TRBV20-1 and TRBJ1-5; TRBD1 agrees at 8 bases. The CDR3 consists of 16 residues. Germline V lookup: CDR1 DFQATT, CDR2 SNEGSKA (reference sequence). Trimming cost V 0 bases and J 0 bases; bases outside gene matches: 4.

CDR3 nucleotide sequence: TGTGCCAGCAGCCTTCGGACTAGCGGGGGAGAGACCCAGTACTTC. As protein: CASSLRTSGGETQYF. The chain has TRBV5-4 and TRBJ2-5; 13 bases match TRBD2. Germline V gene data show CDR1 as SGHNT and CDR2 as YYREEE (reference sequence). Germline trimming cut 4 bases from V and 4 bases from J; bases unmatched to any gene: 4. This CDR3 has 15 residues.

The genes are TRBV14 and TRBJ1-1; D is undetermined. The CDR3 runs 16 residues. CDR1 is SGHDN and CDR2 is FVKESK in the germline V gene. The V end was cut by 0 bases, the J end by 5 bases, with 16 bases between. In DNA, the CDR3 is TGTGCCAGCAGCCAAGACCCGATGTCCTTGGGGACTGAAGCTTTCTTT. Translation: CASSQDPMSLGTEAFF.

This clonotype was observed a handful of times. The chain joins TRBV12-3 or TRBV12-4 to TRBJ1-2, with 9 bases aligning to TRBD1. This CDR3 comprises 13 residues. The V gene end was trimmed by 7 bases and the J gene end by 5 bases; junction bases not matched to a gene: 5. The CDR3 DNA sequence: TGTGCCAGCACTACCGGGACAGGGTATGGCTACACCTTC. Protein sequence: CASTTGTGYGYTF.

This chain connects TRBV7-2 to TRBJ1-2; D might be TRBD1 (5 bases). Germline V gene lookup returns CDR1 SGHTA and CDR2 FQGNSA. The V end lost 1 base, the J end lost 1 base, and 13 bases lay between the germline ends. The CDR3 consists of 16 residues. CDR3 DNA: TGTGCCAGCAGCTTAGGACTGACGGGGGATAACTATGGCTACACCTTC. The encoded protein is CASSLGLTGDNYGYTF.

The V gene is TRBV4-2, the J gene TRBJ2-7; D is possibly TRBD1 (5 bases). Germline V lookup: CDR1 LGHNA, CDR2 YNFKEQ. Trimming took off 3 bases at V and 2 bases at J, with 8 bases between the two ends. CDR3 size: 13 residues. CDR3 sequence reads: CASSQEGAYEQYF. Here the CDR3 DNA reads TGTGCCAGCAGCCAGGAAGGGGCCTACGAGCAGTACTTC.

V is TRBV7-3 and J is TRBJ1-1; 11 bases agree with TRBD1. Germline CDR1 SGHTA, CDR2 FQGTGA. The CDR3 is 16 residues long. V lost 1 base and J lost 5; bases outside the gene matches: 6. In DNA, the CDR3 is TGTGCCAGCAGCTTAAGGGGGACAGGGGGTTCTACTGAAGCTTTCTTT. It codes for CASSLRGTGGSTEAFF.

This chain joins TRBV2 and TRBJ1-2; tentatively, D is TRBD1 (6 bases). Trimming shortened V by 4 bases and J by 7 bases, and 10 bases separated the two germline ends. From germline, CDR1 is SNHLY and CDR2 FYNNEI. There are 12 residues in the CDR3. CDR3 loop: CASSVIGGGYTF. DNA of the CDR3: TGTGCCAGCAGTGTAATAGGGGGTGGCTACACCTTC.

The chain recombines TRBV5-1 with TRBJ1-1; TRBD1 aligns across 8 bases. Germline V lookup: CDR1 SGHRS, CDR2 YFSETQ. The ends lost 0 bases at V and 11 bases at J; junction bases unmatched: 12. CDR3 length: 15 amino acids. CDR3 sequence reads: CASSLAPDRAATAFF. In DNA, the CDR3 is TGCGCCAGCAGCTTGGCCCCGGACAGGGCCGCGACGGCTTTCTTT.

V gene TRBV6-2 or TRBV6-3 combines with J gene TRBJ1-3; D not resolved. The V and J ends lost 7 bases and 7 bases respectively, with 17 bases between them. CDR1 is MNHEY, CDR2 SVGEGT, per germline. The CDR3 contains 14 residues. The CDR3 reads CASMRAERGNTIYF. The CDR3 DNA reads TGTGCCAGCATGCGGGCAGAGCGTGGGAACACCATATATTTT.